This passage covers 21 T cell receptor beta chains from one sample sequenced in a study of human thymus T cells. Assay: immunoSEQ multiplex PCR; the TCRdb copy retains only in-frame clones and omits some. The data contain around 45,000 clones, approximately 95% of them singletons. Sequenced material: blood. The receptors come from a girl less than two years old with a congenital heart defect but otherwise immunologically healthy.

J is TRBJ2-7 and V is TRBV30; D is unclear. The CDR3 spans 12 residues. CDR1 is GTSNPN, CDR2 SVGIG, per germline (reference sequence). V lost 5 bases to trimming and J lost 3 bases, with 11 bases between them. The CDR3 reads CAWELGGYEQYF. The CDR3 nucleotides read TGTGCCTGGGAACTCGGCGGCTACGAGCAGTACTTC. The full variable domain, completed using reference TRBV30 and TRBJ2-7, is SQTIHQWPATLVQPVGSPLSLECTVEGTSNPNLYWYRQAAGRGLQLLFYSVGIGQISSEVPQNLSASRPQDRQFILSSKKLLLSDSGFYLCAWELGGYEQYFGPGTRLTVT.

In DNA, the CDR3 is TGTGCCAGCAGCCAAACGGCGGGAGGGCCCTACAATGAGCAGTTCTTC. Amino acids: CASSQTAGGPYNEQFF. V usage is TRBV14 and J usage is TRBJ2-1; TRBD2 aligns across 9 bases. The germline CDR1 and CDR2 sequences are SGHDN and FVKESK. This CDR3 is 16 amino acids long. With 2 bases clipped from V and 2 bases from J, the junction kept 4 bases outside the gene matches.

On this clone: An end of the junction does not agree with germline; a read error may underlie this. The chain uses TRBV6-1 and TRBJ1-4, with TRBD1 as a possible D gene (6 bases). The CDR3 covers 12 residues. Looked up from germline, CDR1 is MNHNS and CDR2 is SASEGT. The CDR3 nucleotides are TGTGCCAGCAGTGAAGCGAGGGCGGGGGCGATTTTT. Translated, it gives CASSEARAGAIF.

This clone was counted a single time. V is TRBV15 and J is TRBJ2-1; D uncertain. CDR1 and CDR2 (germline): LNHNV, YYDKDF (reference sequence). The CDR3 is made up of 14 amino acids. The germline V and J ends were trimmed by 3 bases and 2 bases, with 8 bases remaining between them. CDR3 nucleotide sequence: TGTGCCACCAGCAGCTCTCCAGCCTACAATGAGCAGTTCTTC. Translation gives CATSSSPAYNEQFF. Based on the CDR3 plus reference TRBV15 and TRBJ2-1, the full variable domain is DAMVIQNPRYQVTQFGKPVTLSCSQTLNHNVMYWYQQKSSQAPKLLFHYYDKDFNNEADTPDNFQSRRPNTSFCFLDIRSPGLGDTAMYLCATSSSPAYNEQFFGPGTRLTVL.

The chain recombines TRBV20-1 with TRBJ1-1; D is unresolved. The CDR3 sequence is 11 residues long. Per germline, CDR1 DFQATT and CDR2 SNEGSKA (reference sequence). CDR3 in DNA: TGCAGCGCGAGATTGAACACTGAAGCTTTCTTT. It translates to CSARLNTEAFF.

This clone is a singleton in its sample. The chain uses TRBV6-6 and TRBJ2-6; D is unresolved. Germline V CDR1 and CDR2: MNHNY, SVGAGI (reference sequence). The CDR3 is 14 amino acids. V gave up 4 bases and J gave up 1 base, with 5 bases separating them. Here the CDR3 DNA reads TGTGCCAGCAGTTCTTCTTCTGGGGCCAACGTCCTGACTTTC. Its translation is CASSSSSGANVLTF.

The CDR3 DNA is TGCAGCGTTGAGGTTGCACATGGCTACACCTTC. Amino acid sequence: CSVEVAHGYTF. The rearrangement uses TRBV29-1 and TRBJ1-2; unclear D gene. The germline V gene encodes CDR1 SQVTM and CDR2 ANQGSEA. The CDR3 extends over 11 amino acids. The V end lost 3 bases, the J end lost 6 bases, and 8 bases lay between the germline ends. The full variable domain, in which reference TRBV29-1 and TRBJ1-2 provide the parts outside the CDR3, is SAVISQKPSRDICQRGTSLTIQCQVDSQVTMMFWYRQQPGQSLTLIATANQGSEATYESGFVIDKFPISRPNLTFSTLTVSNMSPEDSSIYLCSVEVAHGYTFGSGTRLTVV.

The chain couples TRBV28 to TRBJ2-7, with D tentatively TRBD2 (5 bases). With 6 bases removed from V and 1 base from J, the gap between germline ends came to 13 bases. The germline CDR1 and CDR2 sequences are MDHEN and SYDVKM. This CDR3 is 14 amino acids long. CDR3 nucleotide sequence: TGTGCCAGCAGCCAAATCGGGGTATCCTACGAGCAGTACTTC. It specifies CASSQIGVSYEQYF. The variable domain in full, completed from reference TRBV28 and TRBJ2-7, reads DVKVTQSSRYLVKRTGEKVFLECVQDMDHENMFWYRQDPGLGLRLIYFSYDVKMKEKGDIPEGYSVSREKKERFSLILESASTNQTSMYLCASSQIGVSYEQYFGPGTRLTVT.

The chain couples TRBV18 to TRBJ2-5; a possible D gene is TRBD1 (6 bases). The CDR3 length is 13 residues. Per germline, CDR1 KGHSH and CDR2 LQKENI. V was shortened by 4 bases and J by 7 bases, with 13 bases between the two germline ends. The CDR3 here is CASSLTGIGTQYF. The CDR3 region has the DNA TGTGCCAGCTCACTCACAGGGATCGGGACCCAGTACTTC.

The genes are TRBV5-1 and TRBJ2-7; 8 positions match TRBD1. J gave up 2 bases and V 4 bases, and 8 bases lay outside the gene matches. CDR1 SGHRS and CDR2 YFSETQ come from the germline V gene. CDR3 size: 15 residues. CDR3 bases: TGCGCCAGCAGCCGACCGGGACAGGCAACCTACGAGCAGTACTTC. It codes for CASSRPGQATYEQYF.

The chain combines TRBV18 with TRBJ1-1; D is possibly TRBD1 (5 bases). Per the germline V gene, CDR1 is KGHSH and CDR2 is LQKENI. The CDR3 consists of 16 residues. Trimming stripped 3 bases from V and 2 bases from J, with 16 bases between. This chain's CDR3 is CASSPLRARLNTEAFF. The CDR3, as DNA: TGTGCCAGCTCACCCCTCAGGGCCAGATTAAACACTGAAGCTTTCTTT.

The CDR3 spells CAIMNPSSYEQYF. CDR3 nucleotides: TGTGCCATCATGAACCCGAGCTCCTACGAGCAGTACTTC. The V call is TRBV10-3, the J call TRBJ2-7; D gene unclear. Trimming shortened V by 7 bases and J by 0 bases, and 10 bases separated the two germline ends. The CDR3 totals 13 residues. Germline CDR1 is ENHRY and CDR2 is SYGVKD.

The chain joins TRBV18 to TRBJ1-5; D unclear. Deletions cut 6 bases from V and 4 bases from J, with 10 bases between. The CDR3 runs to 13 residues. Per the germline V gene, CDR1 is KGHSH and CDR2 is LQKENI. CDR3 nucleotide sequence: TGTGCCAGCTCCGGAGAGAGGAATCAGCCCCAGCATTTT. This codes for CASSGERNQPQHF.

This chain links TRBV5-8 with TRBJ2-2; D is undetermined. Germline V lookup: CDR1 SGHTS, CDR2 YDEGEE. The CDR3 is 13 amino acids. V gave up 7 bases and J gave up 1 base, with 8 bases separating them. The CDR3 reads CASRTRNTGELFF. The CDR3 DNA reads as TGTGCCAGCCGGACCAGGAACACCGGGGAGCTGTTTTTT.

This chain uses TRBV27 with TRBJ2-1; TRBD2 agrees at 7 bases. From germline, CDR1 is MNHEY and CDR2 SMNVEV (reference sequence). The CDR3 covers 16 residues. The V gene end was trimmed by 5 bases and the J gene end by 5 bases; junction bases not matched to a gene: 12. CDR3 sequence (DNA): TGTGCCAGCAGTGCACCCCGGACTAGGAGCAACAATGAGCAGTTCTTC. Protein: CASSAPRTRSNNEQFF.

On this clone: Relative to the germline gene, one junction end is altered; a read error may explain this. The rearrangement uses TRBV7-2 and TRBJ1-2; 9 positions match TRBD1. Germline lookup yields CDR1 SGHTA and CDR2 FQGNSA. The CDR3 length is 14 residues. CDR3 coding DNA: TGTGCCGGCAGCCCGGACAGGGGAGGGTATGGCTACACCTTC. Its translation is CAGSPDRGGYGYTF.

This rearrangement joins TRBV6-5 to TRBJ2-7, with TRBD1 identical over 9 bases. The CDR3 sequence is 16 residues long. Germline V CDR1 and CDR2: MNHEY, SVGAGI. V lost 2 bases and J lost 3; bases outside the gene matches: 8. For the CDR3, the DNA is TGTGCCAGCAGTTACGGCGGACAGGGGATGTACTACGAGCAGTACTTC. The encoded protein is CASSYGGQGMYYEQYF.

CDR3 sequence reads: CASSKQGRVVIQYF. The CDR3 bases are TGTGCCAGTAGCAAACAGGGTCGGGTTGTCATTCAGTACTTC. This chain uses TRBV19 with TRBJ2-4; a possible D gene is TRBD1 (6 bases). The CDR3 sequence is 14 residues long. Germline V gene data show CDR1 as LNHDA and CDR2 as SQIVND (reference sequence). V was cut by 6 bases and J by 9 bases, with 18 bases left in between.

This chain joins TRBV28 and TRBJ2-1; TRBD1 is a possible D gene (6 bases). Germline V gene sequence: CDR1 MDHEN, CDR2 SYDVKM. V dropped 6 bases and J dropped 2 bases, with 26 bases sitting between them. The CDR3 contains 19 residues. CDR3 DNA sequence: TGTGCCAGCAGAGAACACCAGGGACAAGCCCTACCACCCTACAATGAGCAGTTCTTC. Translated: CASREHQGQALPPYNEQFF.

This clone has just one count. The chain joins TRBV4-2 to TRBJ1-1; no definite D call. Trimming pared 3 bases from V and 5 bases from J, leaving 10 bases between. There are 13 residues in the CDR3. The germline gives CDR1 LGHNA, CDR2 YNFKEQ. The CDR3 is CASSQPVETEAFF. The DNA for the CDR3 is TGTGCCAGCAGCCAGCCCGTTGAAACTGAAGCTTTCTTT.

About this clone itself: The junction departs from germline at one end; a sequencing error may be responsible. The chain links TRBV9 to TRBJ2-3, with 10 bases aligning to TRBD2. Germline assignment: CDR1 SGDLS and CDR2 YYNGEE. CDR3 length: 13 residues. CDR3 amino acids: CASRLPASGSPNF. The CDR3, as DNA: TGTGCCAGCAGACTCCCTGCTAGCGGGAGCCCGAATTTT. Using reference TRBV9 and TRBJ2-3 for the parts outside the CDR3, the full variable domain is DSGVTQTPKHLITATGQRVTLRCSPRSGDLSVYWYQQSLDQGLQFLIQYYNGEERAKGNILERFSAQQFPDLHSELNLSSLELGDSALYFCASRLPASGSPNFGPGTRLTVL.